A selection of T cell receptor beta chains follows, all from one sample in a study of blood T cell dynamics during melanoma immunotherapy. Sequencing was performed with immunoSEQ multiplex PCR; in TCRdb, only in-frame clones are kept and a portion is missing. The table includes under 2,000 clones, roughly 67% detected once. The sequencing used CD8+ T cells from blood, collected from a patient treated with checkpoint blockade. The receptors were gathered from a human donor with melanoma. CDR3s include the opening cysteine and the closing phenylalanine or tryptophan. The D gene is left open where the match is weak.

D gene,V gene,J gene,CDR3 protein,CDR3 DNA
TRBD2,TRBV7-6,TRBJ2-7,CASSFGSGDSYEQYF,TGTGCCAGCAGCTTTGGCAGCGGGGACTCCTACGAGCAGTACTTC
TRBD1,TRBV19,TRBJ2-7,CASSPSGTVTGEQYF,TGTGCCAGTAGTCCCTCCGGGACAGTGACGGGCGAGCAGTACTTC
TRBD2,TRBV11-2,TRBJ2-1,CASSLGFSGRRSYNEQFF,TGTGCCAGCAGCTTAGGTTTTAGCGGGAGGAGGTCCTACAATGAGCAGTTCTTC
-,TRBV27,TRBJ2-2,CASSLSGGGLGTGELFF,TGTGCCAGCAGTTTATCAGGGGGGGGGCTCGGCACCGGGGAGCTGTTTTTT